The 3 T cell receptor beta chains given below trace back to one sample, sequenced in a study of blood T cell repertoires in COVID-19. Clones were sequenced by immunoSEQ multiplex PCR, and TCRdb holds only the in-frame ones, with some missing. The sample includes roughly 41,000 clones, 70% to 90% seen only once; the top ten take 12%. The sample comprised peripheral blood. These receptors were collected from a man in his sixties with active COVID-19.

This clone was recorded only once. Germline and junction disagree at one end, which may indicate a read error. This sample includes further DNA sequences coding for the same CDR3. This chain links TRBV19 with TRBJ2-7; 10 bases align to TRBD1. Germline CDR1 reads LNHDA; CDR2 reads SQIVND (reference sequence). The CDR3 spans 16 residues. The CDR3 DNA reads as TGTGCCAGTAGTATGTCGGTGGGGACAGGGGTCTACGAGCAATACTTC. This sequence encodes CASSMSVGTGVYEQYF.

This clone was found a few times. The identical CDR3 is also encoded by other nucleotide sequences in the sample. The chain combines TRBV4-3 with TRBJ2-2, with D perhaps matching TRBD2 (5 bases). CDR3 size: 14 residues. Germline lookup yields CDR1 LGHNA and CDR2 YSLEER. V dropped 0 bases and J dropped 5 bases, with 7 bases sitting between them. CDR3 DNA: TGCGCCAGCAGCCAAGATCGCGGGACCGGGGAGCTGTTTTTT. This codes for CASSQDRGTGELFF.

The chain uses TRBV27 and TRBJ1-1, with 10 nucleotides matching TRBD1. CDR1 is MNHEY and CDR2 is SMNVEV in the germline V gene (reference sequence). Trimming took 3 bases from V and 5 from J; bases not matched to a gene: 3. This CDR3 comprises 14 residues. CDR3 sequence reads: CASSFGTGVTEAFF. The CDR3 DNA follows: TGTGCCAGCAGTTTCGGGACAGGGGTAACTGAAGCTTTCTTT.